The entry below describes one TCR beta chain. This entry comes from a study of spatial heterogeneity in lung cancer. Sample time point: sample taken at primary tumor resection. The input material, whole RNA from tumor, nontumor lung or frozen PBMC, was sequenced unsorted. TCRdb reanalysed the 5' RACE reads using MiXCR and keeps one entry per CDR3 protein. The sample includes some 83,000 distinct CDR3 sequences, approximately 20% of them seen just once. This CDR3 has 12 residues. Trimming took off 2 bases at V and 5 bases at J, with 9 bases between the two ends. CDR1 DFQATT and CDR2 SNEGSKA come from the germline V gene (reference sequence).

This chain uses TRBV20-1 with TRBJ1-2; D unresolved. The sequence derives from a male donor with early-stage non-small cell lung cancer. The material was PBMCs, obtained at surgery. CDR3 DNA: TGCAGTGCTAGACCGGACGCTTATGGCTACACCTTC. Amino acids: CSARPDAYGYTF.